This T cell receptor (beta chain) was recovered during a study of graft-versus-host responses after intestinal transplantation. At the level of the study: Every one of the recipients received anti-thymocyte globulin induction and afterwards took tacrolimus and steroids for about 3 years.

CDR3 length: 16 residues. Germline CDR1 LNHNV, CDR2 YYDKDF (reference sequence). Trimming pared 1 base from V and 4 bases from J, leaving 16 bases between. About this clone itself: Its antigen is as yet unknown.

Profiling relied on immunoSEQ multiplex PCR, and the TCRdb table lists in-frame clones only, not all of them. The sample contains approximately 120,000 clones, 90% to 95% of which appear only once. This clonotype was sampled from a human donor who received an intestinal transplant. The V and J genes are TRBV15 and TRBJ1-1; D may be TRBD1 (6 bases). Source: unstimulated CD4+ T cells sorted from spleen or lymph node cells, taken before intestinal transplant. CDR3 in amino acids: CATSRGGADYGTEAFF. The CDR3 DNA reads as TGTGCCACCAGCAGAGGGGGGGCAGATTACGGCACTGAAGCTTTCTTT.